This passage covers 10 T cell receptor beta chains from one sample sequenced in a study of cytomegalovirus exposure and HLA in healthy donors. The PCR made use of 60 Vbeta and 13 Jbeta primers. TCRdb keeps only in-frame clones here, not all; method: immunoSEQ multiplex PCR. The table lists around 40,000 clones, approximately 71% of them singletons, with less than 20% in the top ten. The specimen was PBMCs. These receptors originate from a man in his forties or fifties in good health and CMV-seropositive.

The chain is built from TRBV28 and TRBJ1-5; 7 bases are a match to TRBD1. Germline V gives CDR1 MDHEN, CDR2 SYDVKM. V lost 8 bases, J lost 2 bases, and 6 bases stayed unmatched. This CDR3 has 14 amino acids. CDR3 DNA: TGTGCCAGCCAACAGGGGCAGGGCAATCAGCCCCAGCATTTT. This gives the protein CASQQGQGNQPQHF.

The rearrangement uses TRBV7-2 and TRBJ1-1; 7 bases line up with TRBD1. The V segment lost 2 bases and the J segment 8 bases; nucleotides outside the gene matches: 5. This CDR3 region has 13 residues. Germline assignment: CDR1 SGHTA and CDR2 FQGNSA. The CDR3, as DNA: TGTGCCAGCAGCTTACTCGGACAGGCAGAAGCTTTCTTT. Residues: CASSLLGQAEAFF. The complete variable domain, with remaining parts taken from reference TRBV7-2 and TRBJ1-1, reads GAGVSQSPSNKVTEKGKDVELRCDPISGHTALYWYRQSLGQGLEFLIYFQGNSAPDKSGLPSDRFSAERTGGSVSTLTIQRTQQEDSAVYLCASSLLGQAEAFFGQGTRLTVV.

The chain is built from TRBV5-1 and TRBJ2-3, with a possible D match to TRBD2 (5 bases). CDR1 SGHRS and CDR2 YFSETQ come from the germline V gene. This CDR3 is 15 amino acids long. Deletions cut 4 bases from V and 7 bases from J, with 19 bases between. This chain's CDR3 is CASSDGIRGVNTQYF. The DNA of the CDR3 is TGCGCCAGCAGCGACGGAATACGGGGAGTAAATACGCAGTATTTT. Full variable domain (rest looked up from reference TRBV5-1 and TRBJ2-3): KAGVTQTPRYLIKTRGQQVTLSCSPISGHRSVSWYQQTPGQGLQFLFEYFSETQRNKGNFPGRFSGRQFSNSRSEMNVSTLELGDSALYLCASSDGIRGVNTQYFGPGTRLTVL.

The chain couples TRBV13 to TRBJ1-1; D call uncertain. Germline loops: CDR1 PRHDT, CDR2 FYEKMQ (reference sequence). The V gene lost 2 bases and the J gene lost 11 bases, with 18 bases spanning the gap. The CDR3 runs to 14 residues. CDR3 in DNA: TGTGCCAGCAGCTTATTTTATAGTCATTCTAGTGCTTTCTTT. Translation: CASSLFYSHSSAFF.

The V and J genes are TRBV4-1 and TRBJ2-3; 8 nucleotides agree with TRBD1. The CDR3 has 14 residues. J lost 0 bases, V lost 9 bases, and 5 bases had no gene match. Germline lookup yields CDR1 MGHRA and CDR2 YSYEKL. This CDR3 is CASGQGLSTDTQYF. For the CDR3, the DNA is TGCGCCAGTGGACAGGGTCTTAGCACAGATACGCAGTATTTT.

This chain connects TRBV7-2 to TRBJ1-5; tentative D call: TRBD1 (6 bases). Germline V gene sequence: CDR1 SGHTA, CDR2 FQGNSA. The CDR3 is made up of 13 amino acids. V lost 5 bases to trimming and J lost 6 bases, with 11 bases between them. CDR3 region: CASSTTDSQPQHF. CDR3 coding DNA: TGTGCCAGCAGCACGACGGACAGTCAGCCCCAGCATTTT.

The rearrangement joins TRBV11-3 to TRBJ2-7; D is undetermined. Germline loops: CDR1 SGHNT, CDR2 YENEEA. V was pared by 5 bases and J by 6 bases, with 8 bases between. CDR3 length: 11 residues. CDR3 coding DNA: TGTGCCAGCAGCCTACTTTCCGAGCAGTACTTC. As protein: CASSLLSEQYF.

This clone was counted between two and nine times. This chain joins TRBV9 and TRBJ2-3; D perhaps matches TRBD1 (5 bases). Germline values: CDR1 SGDLS, CDR2 YYNGEE. The CDR3 contains 15 residues. Deletions cut 0 bases from V and 4 bases from J, with 12 bases between. CDR3 loop: CASSVEGRGSDTQYF. CDR3 nucleotide sequence: TGTGCCAGCAGCGTAGAAGGAAGGGGCTCAGATACGCAGTATTTT.

In its sample, this clone is medium-sized. This chain's CDR3 is CASSPSVQETQYF. CDR3 DNA: TGCGCCAGCAGCCCTAGCGTCCAAGAGACCCAGTACTTC. The chain carries TRBV5-1 and TRBJ2-5; a weak D match, TRBD2 (6 bases). The V and J ends lost 4 bases and 1 base respectively, with 8 bases between them. The CDR3 sequence is 13 residues long. Germline V gives CDR1 SGHRS, CDR2 YFSETQ.

The V and J genes are TRBV29-1 and TRBJ1-1; no definite D call. From germline, CDR1 is SQVTM and CDR2 ANQGSEA. V was shortened by 4 bases and J by 3 bases, with 12 bases between the two germline ends. The length of the CDR3 is 13 residues. CDR3 amino acids: CSVAPFGDTEAFF. CDR3 DNA: TGCAGCGTTGCCCCCTTCGGGGACACTGAAGCTTTCTTT. The whole variable domain, remainder taken from reference TRBV29-1 and TRBJ1-1, is SAVISQKPSRDICQRGTSLTIQCQVDSQVTMMFWYRQQPGQSLTLIATANQGSEATYESGFVIDKFPISRPNLTFSTLTVSNMSPEDSSIYLCSVAPFGDTEAFFGQGTRLTVV.